The 14 T cell receptor beta chains reported below all come from one sample, sequenced in a study of cytomegalovirus exposure and HLA in healthy donors. 60 Vbeta and 13 Jbeta primers were used in PCR. Measured with immunoSEQ multiplex PCR; TCRdb has only the in-frame clones, and not every one. Altogether 120,000 to 150,000 clones are present, roughly 79% being singletons, with the ten largest covering less than 3.5%. Sequences were obtained from PBMCs. The source of these receptors is a male donor in good health and CMV-seronegative.

The CDR3 protein is CAISDLRKNGYTF. CDR3 coding DNA: TGTGCCATCAGTGACTTGAGAAAGAATGGCTACACCTTC. The chain recombines TRBV10-3 with TRBJ1-2; D call uncertain. Trimming pared 3 bases from V and 6 bases from J, leaving 11 bases between. From germline, CDR1 is ENHRY and CDR2 SYGVKD. The CDR3 consists of 13 residues.

This chain connects TRBV27 to TRBJ2-3, with D unresolved. The CDR3 sequence is 14 residues long. With 8 bases removed from V and 2 bases from J, the gap between germline ends came to 14 bases. Germline V gives CDR1 MNHEY, CDR2 SMNVEV (reference sequence). DNA of the CDR3: TGTGCCAGCCACCGATCCGGGTCCACAGATACGCAGTATTTT. Protein: CASHRSGSTDTQYF.

The V call is TRBV19, the J call TRBJ2-7, with TRBD2 as a possible D gene (5 bases). Germline CDR1 is LNHDA and CDR2 is SQIVND (reference sequence). This CDR3 is built from 12 residues. Trimming removed 6 bases from V and 3 bases from J, with 9 bases in between. The CDR3 DNA reads TGTGCCAGTAGGGACGAGGGCTACGAGCAGTACTTC. Its translation is CASRDEGYEQYF.

The rearrangement uses TRBV7-2 and TRBJ2-1; a possible D gene is TRBD2 (7 bases). Germline V lookup: CDR1 SGHTA, CDR2 FQGNSA. This CDR3 comprises 16 residues. V was cut by 6 bases and J by 0 bases, with 15 bases left in between. CDR3 nucleotides: TGTGCCAGCAGGCGCTCGCGGGGGCTCTCCTACAATGAGCAGTTCTTC. This sequence encodes CASRRSRGLSYNEQFF.

The chain couples TRBV30 to TRBJ2-4; 11 bases map to TRBD2. Germline V CDR1 and CDR2: GTSNPN, SVGIG (reference sequence). The junction had 3 bases not matched to a gene; V was cut back by 3 bases and J by 5 bases. This CDR3 has 14 amino acids. The CDR3 region has the DNA TGTGCCTGGAGACTAGCGGGAGTCGAAAACATTCAGTACTTC. It encodes CAWRLAGVENIQYF.

The chain carries TRBV19 and TRBJ2-5; a weak D match, TRBD2 (5 bases). The germline CDR1 and CDR2 sequences are LNHDA and SQIVND (reference sequence). Trimming left V 1 base short and J 5 bases short, with 20 bases between. This CDR3 comprises 17 residues. This chain's CDR3 is CASSIGVAPKDGETQYF. The DNA of the CDR3 is TGTGCCAGTAGTATAGGGGTAGCGCCGAAAGACGGGGAGACCCAGTACTTC.

CDR3 sequence reads: CASSLEAGDQPQHF. CDR3 nucleotides: TGCGCCAGCAGCTTGGAGGCAGGGGATCAGCCCCAGCATTTT. This chain links TRBV5-1 with TRBJ1-5, with D perhaps TRBD1 (6 bases). The V end was cut by 0 bases, the J end by 5 bases, with 9 bases between. CDR3 length equals 14 residues. The germline V gene has CDR1 SGHRS and CDR2 YFSETQ.

This clone was observed a handful of times. The rearrangement joins TRBV27 to TRBJ1-4; 8 bases align to TRBD1. The CDR3 has 14 amino acids. CDR1 and CDR2 (germline): MNHEY, SMNVEV (reference sequence). Unmatched junction bases numbered 11, after V lost 9 bases and J lost 8 bases. The CDR3 here is CASTMTGAGEKLFF. CDR3 sequence (DNA): TGTGCCAGTACTATGACAGGGGCGGGGGAAAAACTGTTTTTT.

J is TRBJ2-5 and V is TRBV5-5; 12 bases align to TRBD1. Germline lookup yields CDR1 SGHKS and CDR2 YYEKEE (reference sequence). V trimming: 3 bases; J trimming: 2 bases; junction bases outside the gene matches: 5. This CDR3 contains 16 residues. The CDR3 region is CASSSGQGASQETQYF. In DNA form, the CDR3 reads TGTGCCAGCAGCTCGGGACAGGGGGCCAGTCAAGAGACCCAGTACTTC.

The chain links TRBV4-1 to TRBJ2-2, with D maybe TRBD2 (5 bases). CDR3 length: 13 residues. V was cut by 3 bases and J by 9 bases, with 11 bases left in between. Per germline, CDR1 MGHRA and CDR2 YSYEKL. CDR3 residues: CASSQGEVRELFF. The CDR3 DNA sequence: TGCGCCAGCAGCCAGGGAGAGGTCCGGGAGCTGTTTTTT.

V and J are TRBV11-2 and TRBJ1-1, with D uncertain. This CDR3 has 14 residues. Trimming removed 1 base at V and 1 base at J, with 7 bases between. Germline V gives CDR1 SGHAT, CDR2 FQNNGV. This chain's CDR3 is CASSLAGSNTEAFF. CDR3 coding DNA: TGTGCCAGCAGCTTAGCCGGGTCGAACACTGAAGCTTTCTTT.

This CDR3 is CASSLRGAGGLTEAFF. CDR3 bases: TGTGCCAGCAGCTTAAGGGGGGCAGGGGGCCTCACTGAAGCTTTCTTT. The chain employs TRBV28 and TRBJ1-1, with TRBD1 matching over 8 bases. CDR3 length equals 16 residues. Unmatched junction bases numbered 13, after V lost 6 bases and J lost 4 bases. Germline CDR1 reads MDHEN; CDR2 reads SYDVKM. Looking up the rest from reference TRBV28 and TRBJ1-1 gives the full variable domain: DVKVTQSSRYLVKRTGEKVFLECVQDMDHENMFWYRQDPGLGLRLIYFSYDVKMKEKGDIPEGYSVSREKKERFSLILESASTNQTSMYLCASSLRGAGGLTEAFFGQGTRLTVV.

Only one count was recorded for this clone. The rearrangement uses TRBV2 and TRBJ1-1; D perhaps matches TRBD1 (5 bases). V lost 3 bases to trimming and J lost 4 bases, with 21 bases between them. The CDR3 consists of 17 residues. The germline V gene encodes CDR1 SNHLY and CDR2 FYNNEI. The CDR3 DNA follows: TGTGCCAGCAGTGACCCGGGCCGGGACTCTGGGGGCACTGAAGCTTTCTTT. Translated: CASSDPGRDSGGTEAFF.

This clone was detected only a few times. The chain couples TRBV15 to TRBJ2-2, with D tentatively TRBD2 (5 bases). The CDR3 is 14 amino acids. V lost 8 bases, J lost 6 bases, and 16 bases lay in between. CDR1 is LNHNV, CDR2 YYDKDF, per germline (reference sequence). In DNA, the CDR3 is TGTGCCACCGGACTCGGGTCGTACGCCGGGGAGCTGTTTTTT. Translation: CATGLGSYAGELFF.